This T cell receptor (beta chain) stems from a study of blood T cell repertoires in COVID-19. The overall study: There were acute and convalescent COVID-19 samples, and they came from the United States, Italy and Spain.

Methods used by the authors: Reference gene primer amplification gave nucleated cell count estimates. Generated by immunoSEQ multiplex PCR, the TCRdb table keeps only in-frame clones and is missing some. That table supplies the V and J calls and clone size; D and trimming were determined from the DNA. This sample has around 120,000 clones, with roughly 79% found just once. The CDR3 has 15 amino acids. Germline V gene data show CDR1 as LGHNT and CDR2 as FRNRAP. Trimming removed 9 bases from V and 3 bases from J; junction bases left unmatched: 8. The material sequenced was peripheral blood. This chain uses TRBV12-5 with TRBJ1-5; 10 bases map to TRBD1. The TCR was taken from a man in his sixties or seventies with acute or convalescent COVID-19. The CDR3 DNA reads TGTGCTAGCTCAGAGGACAGGGGGACCAATCAGCCCCAGCATTTT. Amino acid sequence: CASSEDRGTNQPQHF.